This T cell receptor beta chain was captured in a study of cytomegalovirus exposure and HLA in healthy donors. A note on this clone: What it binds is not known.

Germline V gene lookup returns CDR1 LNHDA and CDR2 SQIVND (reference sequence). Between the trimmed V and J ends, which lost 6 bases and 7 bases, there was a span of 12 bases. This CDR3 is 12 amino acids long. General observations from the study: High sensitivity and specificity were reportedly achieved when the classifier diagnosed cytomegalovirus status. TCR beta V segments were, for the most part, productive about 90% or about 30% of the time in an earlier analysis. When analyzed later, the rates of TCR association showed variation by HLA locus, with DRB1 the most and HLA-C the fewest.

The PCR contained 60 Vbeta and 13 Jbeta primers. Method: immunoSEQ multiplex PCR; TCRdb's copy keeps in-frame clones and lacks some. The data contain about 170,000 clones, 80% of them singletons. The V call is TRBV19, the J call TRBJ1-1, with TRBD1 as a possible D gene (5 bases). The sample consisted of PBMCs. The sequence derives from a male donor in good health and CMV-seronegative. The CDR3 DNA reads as TGTGCCAGTAGGAGCAGGGCCGGTGAAGCTTTCTTT. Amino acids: CASRSRAGEAFF.